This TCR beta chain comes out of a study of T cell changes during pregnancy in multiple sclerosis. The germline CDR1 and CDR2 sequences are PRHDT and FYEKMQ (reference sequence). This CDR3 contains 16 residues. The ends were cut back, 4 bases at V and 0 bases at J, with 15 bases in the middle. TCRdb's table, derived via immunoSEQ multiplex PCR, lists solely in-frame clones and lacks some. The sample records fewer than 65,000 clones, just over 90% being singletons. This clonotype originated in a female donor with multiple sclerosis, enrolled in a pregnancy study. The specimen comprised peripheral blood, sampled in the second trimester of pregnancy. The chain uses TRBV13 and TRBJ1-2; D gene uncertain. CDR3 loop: CASSSPSAEANYGYTF. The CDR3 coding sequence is TGTGCCAGCAGCTCCCCCTCTGCGGAAGCTAACTATGGCTACACCTTC.